Listed here are 18 T cell receptor beta chains from one sample, sequenced in a study of patients and donors after allogeneic stem cell transplantation. TCRdb recomputed calls from the RT-PCR reads with MiXCR, one row per CDR3 protein. The sample lists 150,000 to 200,000 distinct CDR3 sequences, 41% occurring once. The specimen was blood, either unsorted or a sorted T cell fraction (not recorded which). The receptors here all came from a human donor who was either an allogeneic HSCT recipient or a stem cell or donor lymphocyte infusion donor (not recorded which). It is not recorded whose cells these are; they may come from a transplant donor.

V gene TRBV12-3 or TRBV12-4 combines with J gene TRBJ2-7; a weak D match, TRBD2 (5 bases). V was clipped by 3 bases and J by 2 bases, with 11 bases between them. The length of the CDR3 is 14 residues. The CDR3 DNA reads as TGTGCCAGCAGTTTCAACGCGGGCCCCTACGAGCAGTACTTC. Translated, it gives CASSFNAGPYEQYF.

This clonotype was recorded a few times. The rearrangement joins TRBV6-2 or TRBV6-3 to TRBJ1-1; tentatively, D is TRBD1 (6 bases). Deletions cut 7 bases from V and 7 bases from J, with 16 bases between. Looked up from germline, CDR1 is MNHEY and CDR2 is SVGEGT. CDR3 length: 13 amino acids. CDR3 bases: TGTGCCAGCACCCTCCGGACAGAATTTGAAGCTTTCTTT. Amino acid sequence: CASTLRTEFEAFF.

The chain carries TRBV5-1 and TRBJ1-2; D is undetermined. CDR3 length equals 16 residues. Looked up from germline, CDR1 is SGHRS and CDR2 is YFSETQ. V dropped 0 bases and J dropped 2 bases, with 14 bases sitting between them. CDR3 sequence: CASSLEPRQRNYGYTF. The DNA of the CDR3 is TGCGCCAGCAGCTTGGAGCCCAGACAAAGAAACTATGGCTACACCTTC. The whole variable domain, filled in from reference TRBV5-1 and TRBJ1-2, reads KAGVTQTPRYLIKTRGQQVTLSCSPISGHRSVSWYQQTPGQGLQFLFEYFSETQRNKGNFPGRFSGRQFSNSRSEMNVSTLELGDSALYLCASSLEPRQRNYGYTFGSGTRLTVV.

The V call is TRBV5-1, the J call TRBJ1-1; 7 bases fit TRBD1. The junction had 7 bases not matched to a gene; V was cut back by 2 bases and J by 3 bases. Germline lookup yields CDR1 SGHRS and CDR2 YFSETQ. The CDR3 contains 15 residues. The CDR3: CASSLVDRDDTEAFF. The CDR3 coding sequence is TGCGCCAGCAGCTTAGTCGACAGGGATGACACTGAAGCTTTCTTT.

The rearrangement joins TRBV24-1 to TRBJ1-1; D is possibly TRBD1 (5 bases). Deletions cut 2 bases from V and 1 base from J, with 13 bases between. The CDR3 sequence is 16 residues long. Germline V lookup: CDR1 KGHDR, CDR2 SFDVKD. The CDR3 sequence: CATSDSVGTGNTEAFF. The CDR3 DNA follows: TGTGCCACCAGTGATTCGGTCGGGACGGGGAACACTGAAGCTTTCTTT.

The genes are TRBV20-1 and TRBJ2-7; 8 nucleotides line up with TRBD2. There are 15 residues in the CDR3. Germline CDR1 DFQATT, CDR2 SNEGSKA (reference sequence). V lost 0 bases to trimming and J lost 5 bases; unmatched junction nucleotides: 9. CDR3 in amino acids: CSARDGTGGPDEQYF. CDR3 nucleotide sequence: TGCAGTGCTAGAGATGGAACGGGAGGGCCGGACGAGCAGTACTTC.

This chain joins TRBV5-1 and TRBJ1-1; D possibly corresponds to TRBD1 (6 bases). The CDR3 consists of 16 residues. Trimming stripped 1 base from V and 10 bases from J, with 23 bases between. CDR1 is SGHRS, CDR2 YFSETQ, per germline. In DNA form, the CDR3 reads TGCGCCAGCAGCTTGAGCCCCCCGCCACAGGGTAAAGGAGCTTTCTTT. It translates to CASSLSPPPQGKGAFF.

V is TRBV5-5 and J is TRBJ2-1; the match to TRBD2 covers 11 bases. The ends lost 1 base at V and 10 bases at J; junction bases unmatched: 10. The CDR3 is 16 amino acids. CDR1 SGHKS and CDR2 YYEKEE come from the germline V gene (reference sequence). CDR3 nucleotides: TGTGCCAGCAGCTTGTTTACTAGCGGGAGAGAAGAGGAGCAGTTCTTC. This sequence encodes CASSLFTSGREEEQFF.

The chain is built from TRBV3-1 and TRBJ1-1; D gene uncertain. CDR3 length equals 14 residues. Germline V gene sequence: CDR1 LGHDT, CDR2 YNNKEL (reference sequence). With 4 bases removed from V and 3 bases from J, the gap between germline ends came to 12 bases. The CDR3 region is CASSPSYFDTEAFF. The CDR3 DNA follows: TGTGCCAGCAGCCCATCCTATTTCGACACTGAAGCTTTCTTT.

This clonotype turned up a few times. The genes are TRBV27 and TRBJ1-1; perhaps TRBD1 as D (6 bases). CDR3 size: 13 residues. CDR1 is MNHEY, CDR2 SMNVEV, per germline (reference sequence). The ends were cut back, 5 bases at V and 1 base at J, with 8 bases in the middle. CDR3 sequence reads: CASSTRGNTEAFF. As DNA, the CDR3 is TGTGCCAGCAGTACCAGGGGGAACACTGAAGCTTTCTTT.

The V gene is TRBV7-3, the J gene TRBJ2-1, with D maybe TRBD2 (5 bases). This CDR3 has 18 amino acids. Germline lookup yields CDR1 SGHTA and CDR2 FQGTGA. Trimming left V 0 bases short and J 0 bases short, with 15 bases between. The CDR3, as DNA: TGTGCCAGCAGCTTAACTTCCCCGCTAGCTAGCTCCTACAATGAGCAGTTCTTC. Its translation: CASSLTSPLASSYNEQFF. The full variable domain, in which reference TRBV7-3 and TRBJ2-1 provide the parts outside the CDR3, is GAGVSQTPSNKVTEKGKYVELRCDPISGHTALYWYRQSLGQGPEFLIYFQGTGAADDSGLPNDRFFAVRPEGSVSTLKIQRTERGDSAVYLCASSLTSPLASSYNEQFFGPGTRLTVL.

This clonotype was picked up a small number of times. CDR3 sequence: CASSLFSDRGALSGNTIYF. In DNA, the CDR3 is TGTGCCAGCAGCTTATTCTCGGACAGGGGGGCCCTCTCTGGAAACACCATATATTTT. The V and J genes are TRBV7-2 and TRBJ1-3; TRBD1 matches 10 bases. CDR3 length: 19 amino acids. The germline gives CDR1 SGHTA, CDR2 FQGNSA. V shed 2 bases, J shed 0 bases, and the junction held 10 bases outside the gene matches.

This clonotype was observed a handful of times. The V and J genes are TRBV4-3 and TRBJ1-1; TRBD1 matches at 9 bases. V lost 7 bases, J lost 7 bases, and 13 bases stayed unmatched. Per the germline V gene, CDR1 is LGHNA and CDR2 is YSLEER. The CDR3 consists of 15 residues. The CDR3 DNA sequence: TGCGCCAGCACGCGGGACAGGGCACGACCAAGTGAAGCTTTCTTT. Protein product: CASTRDRARPSEAFF.

The chain recombines TRBV7-9 with TRBJ2-2; 8 nucleotides match TRBD2. This CDR3 contains 16 residues. V trimming: 1 base; J trimming: 6 bases; junction bases outside the gene matches: 7. Looked up from germline, CDR1 is SEHNR and CDR2 is FQNEAQ (reference sequence). CDR3 coding DNA: TGTGCCAGCAGCTTAGGAGCGGGAGTGTATCCCGGGGAGCTGTTTTTT. Translated, it gives CASSLGAGVYPGELFF.

This chain links TRBV29-1 with TRBJ1-3; D is undetermined. The CDR3 has 16 residues. Trimming shortened V by 0 bases and J by 0 bases, and 12 bases separated the two germline ends. Germline V gives CDR1 SQVTM, CDR2 ANQGSEA. DNA for the CDR3: TGCAGCGTTGAAGATCTCGGGGTCTCCTCTGGAAACACCATATATTTT. This encodes CSVEDLGVSSGNTIYF.

The table lists this clonotype with a count of one. This chain uses TRBV15 with TRBJ1-5; perhaps TRBD1 as D (5 bases). CDR1 and CDR2 (germline): LNHNV, YYDKDF (reference sequence). V was cut by 0 bases and J by 9 bases, with 15 bases left in between. The CDR3 has 15 amino acids. CDR3 loop: CATSRDAGGGWPQHF. CDR3 DNA sequence: TGTGCCACCAGCAGAGATGCGGGGGGAGGATGGCCCCAGCATTTT.

This sequence joins TRBV5-1 and TRBJ2-7; D uncertain. With 1 base removed from V and 6 bases from J, the gap between germline ends came to 11 bases. The CDR3 sequence is 13 residues long. CDR1 and CDR2 from the germline V gene are SGHRS and YFSETQ. CDR3 in DNA: TGCGCCAGCAGCTTGAATTTACTCAGCGAGCAGTACTTC. The encoded protein is CASSLNLLSEQYF.

The V call is TRBV5-6, the J call TRBJ1-5; D uncertain. The germline V and J ends were trimmed by 0 bases and 6 bases, with 13 bases remaining between them. The CDR3 runs 15 residues. Per the germline V gene, CDR1 is SGHDT and CDR2 is YYEEEE. In DNA form, the CDR3 reads TGTGCCAGCAGCTTGGGGCCAGGCGGGAGTCAGCCCCAGCATTTT. This gives the protein CASSLGPGGSQPQHF.